A selection of T cell receptor beta chains follows, all from one sample in a study of OX40 agonist ivuxolimab in advanced cancers. Sequencing was performed with immunoSEQ multiplex PCR; in TCRdb, only in-frame clones are kept and a portion is missing. Of tens of thousands of clones listed, approximately 89% are singletons. The sample in question was CD4+ or CD8+ T cells sorted from blood, obtained in a trial of the OX40 agonist ivuxolimab. These receptors all stem from an adult with an advanced solid tumor such as melanoma, head and neck, liver or kidney cancer. Each CDR3 is given with its conserved first and last residue. A D gene is named only where the DNA matches it firmly. Only part of the rows carry a size: once, few, many, or a class if the clone is expanded.

clone size | D gene | J gene | V gene | CDR3 DNA | CDR3 protein
- | - | TRBJ2-5 | TRBV11-2 | TGTGCCAGCAGCTCACTTTTGGGAGTCAGACAAGAGACCCAGTACTTC | CASSSLLGVRQETQYF
- | - | TRBJ2-1 | TRBV2 | TGTGCCAGCAGTCAATTAGGAGGGATGGAGGAGCAGTTCTTC | CASSQLGGMEEQFF
- | - | TRBJ2-3 | TRBV6-5 | TGTGCCAGCAGTTCTTGGTCTGGGGGAAGCACAGATACGCAGTATTTT | CASSSWSGGSTDTQYF
- | - | TRBJ2-5 | TRBV27 | TGTGCCAGCAGTTTAGGTAACAGGCCCCCCACATTGGGGACCCAGTACTTC | CASSLGNRPPTLGTQYF
- | TRBD2 | TRBJ2-3 | TRBV4-2 | TGTGCCAGCAGAGCCACCGGGACTAGCGGCACCCCTAGCACAGATACGCAGTATTTT | CASRATGTSGTPSTDTQYF
- | - | TRBJ2-7 | TRBV6-1 | TGTGCCAGCAGTAAAACCGCTAACTCCTACGAGCAGTACTTC | CASSKTANSYEQYF
- | - | TRBJ2-1 | TRBV7-2 | TGTGCCAGCAGCTTAGTTGGGAATGAGCAGTTCTTC | CASSLVGNEQFF
- | - | TRBJ2-1 | TRBV4-2 | TGTGCCAGCAGCCAAGGTTTCGGAGATGAGCAGTTCTTC | CASSQGFGDEQFF
- | - | TRBJ2-3 | TRBV6-5 | TGTGCCAGCAGTCACAACACAGATACGCAGTATTTT | CASSHNTDTQYF
- | - | TRBJ1-2 | TRBV6-1 | TGTGCCAGCAGGGCAGACCTAGGCTTTGGCTACACCTTC | CASRADLGFGYTF
- | TRBD2 | TRBJ2-2 | TRBV9 | TGTGCCAGCAGCGCAGCGGGGGGTGGGGAGCTGTTTTTT | CASSAAGGGELFF
- | TRBD1 | TRBJ2-2 | TRBV6-1 | TGTGCCAGCAGTGCCCCCAGGGGGCCCGGGGAGCTGTTTTTT | CASSAPRGPGELFF
- | - | TRBJ2-7 | TRBV6-6 | TGTGCCAGCAGTCGGGGCTACGAGCAGTACTTC | CASSRGYEQYF
- | - | TRBJ2-1 | TRBV14 | TGTGCCAGCAGCCCAGGGGGGTGGAATGAGCAGTTCTTC | CASSPGGWNEQFF
once | - | TRBJ2-3 | TRBV6-5 | TGTGCCAGCAGTTCTTCCCAGCAGGCCTTGCGGGATACGCAGTATTTT | CASSSSQQALRDTQYF
- | - | TRBJ2-2 | TRBV6-1 | TGTGCCATTCTAGTCGGGGCCGGGGAGCTGTTTTTT | CAILVGAGELFF
- | - | TRBJ2-7 | TRBV7-6 | TGTGCCAGCAGCTCTACAGGATCGTACGAGCAGTACTTC | CASSSTGSYEQYF
- | TRBD2 | TRBJ2-1 | TRBV29-1 | TGCAGCGTGGATACTAGCGGGAGTTACAATGAGCAGTTCTTC | CSVDTSGSYNEQFF
- | - | TRBJ1-1 | TRBV6-1 | TGTGCCAGCAGTCTGGGAGTGAACACTGAAGCTTTCTTT | CASSLGVNTEAFF
- | TRBD2 | TRBJ2-1 | TRBV5-5 | TGTGCCAGCAGCTTCGCTAGCGGGATTTACAATGAGCAGTTCTTC | CASSFASGIYNEQFF
- | TRBD2 | TRBJ2-7 | TRBV7-8 | TGTGCCAGCAGCCCAGCGGCGGGACTAGCGGGAGACGAGCAGTACTTC | CASSPAAGLAGDEQYF
- | - | TRBJ2-1 | TRBV5-4 | TGTGCCAGCAGCCCCAGGATCTTGTGGGCCCTCAATGAGCAGTTCTTC | CASSPRILWALNEQFF
- | - | TRBJ2-2 | TRBV11-3 | TGTGCCAGCAGCTTAGCCCTCGGGGAGCTGTTTTTT | CASSLALGELFF
- | - | TRBJ2-7 | TRBV27 | TGTGCCAGCAGTCGCTGGGGGTCCTACGAGCAGTACTTC | CASSRWGSYEQYF
- | - | TRBJ2-3 | TRBV2 | TGTGCCAGCAGTGAAGGGGGCACAGATACGCAGTATTTT | CASSEGGTDTQYF
- | - | TRBJ1-4 | TRBV5-5 | TGTGCCAGCAGCTTGGCGGTTGCAACTAATGAAAAACTGTTTTTT | CASSLAVATNEKLFF
- | TRBD1 | TRBJ1-1 | TRBV7-6 | TGTGCCAGCAGCTTAGCGGGGGGACAGCAGAACACTGAAGCTTTCTTT | CASSLAGGQQNTEAFF
- | TRBD1 | TRBJ1-4 | TRBV18 | TGTGCCAGCTCCCTCGACAGGGGGCGCCCCGATAATGAAAAACTGTTTTTT | CASSLDRGRPDNEKLFF
- | TRBD1 | TRBJ2-1 | TRBV5-6 | TGTGCCAGCACCAGGGGTACAGGGGGTGAGCAGTTCTTC | CASTRGTGGEQFF
- | TRBD2 | TRBJ2-7 | TRBV2 | TGTGCCAGCACCGGTGGGCTAGCGGGAGGCGAGCAGTACTTC | CASTGGLAGGEQYF
- | - | TRBJ1-5 | TRBV6-1 | TGTGCCAGCAGTGATTGGGCGTCAAAGAATCAGCCCCAGCATTTT | CASSDWASKNQPQHF
- | TRBD2 | TRBJ2-7 | TRBV14 | TGTGCCAGCAGCCAAGTGTCGGGAGGGAACGAGCAGTACTTC | CASSQVSGGNEQYF
- | - | TRBJ2-1 | TRBV11-3 | TGTGCCAGCAGCTTAGGCCGTGGCAATGAGCAGTTCTTC | CASSLGRGNEQFF
- | TRBD2 | TRBJ2-1 | TRBV19 | TGTGCCAGTAGTATGACTAGCGGGAGGGCCAATGAGCAGTTCTTC | CASSMTSGRANEQFF
- | TRBD2 | TRBJ2-7 | TRBV5-4 | TGTGCCAGCAGCCCGGTAGCGGGAGCTTCATCCTACGAGCAGTACTTC | CASSPVAGASSYEQYF
- | TRBD1 | TRBJ2-2 | TRBV6-1 | TGTGCCAGCAGGGAGACAGGGGGGACCGGGGAGCTGTTTTTT | CASRETGGTGELFF
few | - | TRBJ2-1 | TRBV27 | TGTGCCAGCAGTTTAGTGGGGAATGAGCAGTTCTTC | CASSLVGNEQFF
- | - | TRBJ2-2 | TRBV27 | TGTGCCAGCAGTTATGGGAGCACCGGGGAGCTGTTTTTT | CASSYGSTGELFF
- | - | TRBJ2-7 | TRBV13 | TGTGCCAGCAGCCAGTTCAGGGGTAACGACGAGCAGTACTTC | CASSQFRGNDEQYF
few | - | TRBJ1-5 | TRBV7-9 | TGTGCCAGCAGCTTAGGGAGGGGCGTCAATCAGCCCCAGCATTTT | CASSLGRGVNQPQHF
- | - | TRBJ2-2 | TRBV6-5 | TGTGCCAGCAGTATCCTGGCGGATCGCGCCGGGGAGCTGTTTTTT | CASSILADRAGELFF